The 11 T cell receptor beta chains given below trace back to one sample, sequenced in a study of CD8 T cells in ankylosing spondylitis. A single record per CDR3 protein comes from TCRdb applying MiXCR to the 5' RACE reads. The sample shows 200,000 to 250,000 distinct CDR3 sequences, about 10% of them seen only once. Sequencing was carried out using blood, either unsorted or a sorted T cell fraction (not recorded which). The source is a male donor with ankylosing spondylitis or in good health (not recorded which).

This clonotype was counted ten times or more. The CDR3 DNA sequence: TGTGCCAGCAGCCTCCAAGGGGTAGCGGGGGGTGGACAAGAGACCCAGTACTTC. Translated, it gives CASSLQGVAGGGQETQYF. V usage is TRBV9 and J usage is TRBJ2-5; 10 nucleotides align to TRBD2. Germline CDR1 and CDR2: SGDLS and YYNGEE. This CDR3 is built from 18 residues. The junction had 14 bases not matched to a gene; V was cut back by 4 bases and J by 2 bases.

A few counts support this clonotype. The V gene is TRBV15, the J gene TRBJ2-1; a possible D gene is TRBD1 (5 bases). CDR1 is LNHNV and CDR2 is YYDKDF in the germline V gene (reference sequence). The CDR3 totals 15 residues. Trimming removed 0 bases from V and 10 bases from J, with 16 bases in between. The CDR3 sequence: CATSRDWTTGSEQFF. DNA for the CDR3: TGTGCCACCAGCAGAGATTGGACCACAGGCTCCGAGCAGTTCTTC.

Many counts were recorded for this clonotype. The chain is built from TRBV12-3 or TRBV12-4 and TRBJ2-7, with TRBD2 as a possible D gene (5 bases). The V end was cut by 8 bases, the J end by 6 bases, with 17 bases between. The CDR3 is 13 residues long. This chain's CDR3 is CASSGWTGSEQYF. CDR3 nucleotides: TGTGCCAGCTCGGGCTGGACTGGGAGCGAGCAGTACTTC.

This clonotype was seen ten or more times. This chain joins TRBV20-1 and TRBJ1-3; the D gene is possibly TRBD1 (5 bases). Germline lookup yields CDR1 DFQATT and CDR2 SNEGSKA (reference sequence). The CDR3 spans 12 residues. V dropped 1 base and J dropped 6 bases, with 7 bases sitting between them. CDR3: CSARGGLNTIYF. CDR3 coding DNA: TGCAGTGCTAGAGGGGGACTAAACACCATATATTTT.

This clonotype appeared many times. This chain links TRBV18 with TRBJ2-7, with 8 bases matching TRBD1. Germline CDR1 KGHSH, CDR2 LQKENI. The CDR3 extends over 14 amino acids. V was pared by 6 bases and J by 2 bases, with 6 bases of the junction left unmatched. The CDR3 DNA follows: TGTGCCAGCTCCCCGGACAGGGATGCCTACGAGCAGTACTTC. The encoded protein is CASSPDRDAYEQYF.

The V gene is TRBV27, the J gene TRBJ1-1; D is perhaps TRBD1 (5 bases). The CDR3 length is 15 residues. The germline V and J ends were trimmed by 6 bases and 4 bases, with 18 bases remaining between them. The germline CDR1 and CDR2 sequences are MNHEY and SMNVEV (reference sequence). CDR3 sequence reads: CASSSAGERGTEAFF. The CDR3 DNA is TGTGCCAGCAGCTCCGCCGGGGAAAGGGGCACTGAAGCTTTCTTT.

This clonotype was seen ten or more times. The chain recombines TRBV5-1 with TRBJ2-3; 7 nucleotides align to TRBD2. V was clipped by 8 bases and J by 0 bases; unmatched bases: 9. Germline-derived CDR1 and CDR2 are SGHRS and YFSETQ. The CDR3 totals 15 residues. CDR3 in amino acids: CASRPRGESTDTQYF. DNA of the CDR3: TGCGCCAGTAGACCCCGGGGGGAAAGCACAGATACGCAGTATTTT.

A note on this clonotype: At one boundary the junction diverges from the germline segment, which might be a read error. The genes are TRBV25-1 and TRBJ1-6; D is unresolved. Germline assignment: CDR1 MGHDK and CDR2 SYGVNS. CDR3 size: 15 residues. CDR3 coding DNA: TGTGCCAGCAGTGAATTCGAGGGTCGTAATTCGCCCCTCCACTTT. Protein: CASSEFEGRNSPLHF.

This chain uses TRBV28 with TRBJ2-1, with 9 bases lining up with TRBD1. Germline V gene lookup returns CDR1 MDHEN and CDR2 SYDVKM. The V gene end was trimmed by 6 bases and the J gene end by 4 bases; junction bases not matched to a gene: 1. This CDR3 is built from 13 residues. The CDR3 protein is CASRGQGYNEQFF. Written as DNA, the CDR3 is TGTGCCAGCAGGGGACAGGGATACAATGAGCAGTTCTTC.

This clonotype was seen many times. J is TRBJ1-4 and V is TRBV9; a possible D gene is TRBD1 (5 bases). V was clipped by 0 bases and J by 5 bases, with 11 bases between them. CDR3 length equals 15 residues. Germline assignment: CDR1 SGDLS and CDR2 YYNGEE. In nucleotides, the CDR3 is TGTGCCAGCAGCGTAGAGGGGAAGAGGAATGAAAAACTGTTTTTT. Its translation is CASSVEGKRNEKLFF.

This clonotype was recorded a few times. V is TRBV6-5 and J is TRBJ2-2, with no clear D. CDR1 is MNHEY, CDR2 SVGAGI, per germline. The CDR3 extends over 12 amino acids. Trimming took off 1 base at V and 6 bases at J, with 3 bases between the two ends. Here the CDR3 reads CASSYFSGELFF. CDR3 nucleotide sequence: TGTGCCAGCAGTTACTTTTCCGGGGAGCTGTTTTTT.